This T cell receptor beta chain was captured in a study of identical twins. The CDR3 covers 15 residues. A universal primer site was created by template switching, with the cDNA bearing unique molecular identifiers. TCRdb re-analysed the 5' RACE reads in MiXCR, keeping a single row per CDR3 protein. The sample includes 460,000 or so distinct CDR3 sequences, 14% of them seen just once. Another study also made use of these data, one on yellow fever vaccine responses in identical twins. That source adds: Reportedly, the T cell response mounted by twins to vaccine seemed partly convergent, partly personalized.

The sample comprised CD4+ T cells sorted from blood. The clonotype comes from a woman between 18 and 29 years old in good health. The gene calls are TRBV21-1 and TRBJ2-4. TRBV21-1 is designated a pseudogene. For the CDR3, the DNA is TGTGCCAGCAGCAACGGCAGGGTAGCCAAAAACATTCAGTACTTC. Translating gives CASSNGRVAKNIQYF.